The 2 T cell receptor beta chains below come from one sample, sequenced in a study of control samples from healthy donors and cancer patients. Using immunoSEQ multiplex PCR, the repertoire was profiled, and TCRdb retains in-frame clones only, with some absent. The sample lists under 200,000 clones; 85% to 95% were seen once. The sequenced material came from blood. The receptors shown here come from a middle-aged woman in good health.

The chain links TRBV7-9 to TRBJ2-1, with TRBD1 as a possible D gene (6 bases). This CDR3 has 14 amino acids. V gave up 5 bases and J gave up 1 base, with 9 bases separating them. Per germline, CDR1 SEHNR and CDR2 FQNEAQ (reference sequence). This CDR3 reads CASSTGSSYNEQFF. In nucleotides, the CDR3 is TGTGCCAGCAGCACAGGGAGTTCCTACAATGAGCAGTTCTTC.

The chain couples TRBV6-2 or TRBV6-3 to TRBJ2-7; D perhaps matches TRBD2 (6 bases). V was cut by 6 bases and J by 0 bases, with 15 bases left in between. This CDR3 comprises 15 residues. Germline lookup yields CDR1 MNHEY and CDR2 SVGEGT. DNA for the CDR3: TGTGCCAGCAGCCTACGGAGGGGATTCTCCTACGAGCAGTACTTC. This translates into CASSLRRGFSYEQYF.